This T cell receptor (beta chain) was sequenced during a study of high-grade serous ovarian cancer treatment subgroups. Study background: Samples averaged approximately 14,000 reads and over 6,000 unique TCR beta rearrangements.

Assay used: immunoSEQ multiplex PCR; TCRdb lists only in-frame clones, some missing. The sample has about 12,000 clones, roughly 88% seen once. In regard to this clone: What it binds is unknown.

V dropped 0 bases and J dropped 4 bases, with 13 bases sitting between them. From germline, CDR1 is WNHNN and CDR2 SYGVQD (reference sequence). CDR3 length: 17 residues. Study conclusions and caveats: Spatial context was lost because tumors were sequenced in bulk. Repertoire similarity ranged about 0.11 to 0.8 between tumors of one patient.

Tumor tissue was taken before any definitive surgery or chemotherapy was given. Source material: tumor tissue. The receptor was derived from a human donor with high-grade serous ovarian cancer. V gene TRBV10-1 combines with J gene TRBJ1-6; maybe TRBD1 (6 bases). The CDR3 region has the DNA TGCGCCAGCAGTGAGTCGAAGGGGGGCGAGTATAATTCACCCCTCCACTTT. This translates into CASSESKGGEYNSPLHF.